This record looks at one TCR beta chain sequence and its context. This clonotype was picked up a small number of times. Its specific antigen is unknown. Per-nucleotide qualities are absent, and no much larger clonotype sits a single base away. Libraries came from PCR. The sequencer was an Illumina HiSeq 2500. To normalize quantification of the TCRbeta repertoire, the TCR libraries were built with molecular barcoding that relied on unique molecular identifiers. TCRdb cleaned the public reads at Q25 with fastp, built clones with MiXCR and kept in-frame beta chains. All rows with the same CDR3 protein become a single entry with the most common DNA and genes. The sample table lists around 120,000 distinct CDR3 sequences, under 25% of them with a count of one. The ten largest clones take up under 12% of the sample. The treatment or condition tag for this specimen amounts to: allogeneic hematopoietic cell transplantation with graft depleted of TCRalphabeta T cells and CD19 B cells. The children who served as transplant recipients had been given grafts of TCRalphabeta/CD19-depleted allogeneic hematopoietic cells.

This sample was taken from a study of T-cell reconstitution after alpha-beta-depleted transplantation in children listed by TCRdb under 2016. In the study overall: Using TCR repertoire profiling, the study quantitatively followed how T-cell immune reconstitution unfolded in children after TCRalphabeta/CD19-depleted allogeneic hematopoietic cell transplantation.

Broader findings and caveats from the paper: The apparently early alphabetaT-cell count recovery about two months after transplant was reportedly dependent on only several hundred rapidly expanded clones derived from non-depleted graft cells. In some patients, high TCRbeta diversity at day 60 was attributed to recipient T cells and intrathymic progenitors that had survived conditioning. Over subsequent months, a decline in hyperexpanded clone frequencies was noted, and after one year, T-cell counts and TCRbeta diversity were mostly ascribed to newly produced T cells.

This TCR was sampled from a male patient between 2 and 10 years old who had a stem cell transplant for chronic granulomatous disease, so the T cells may come from the graft donor. Source: PBMCs, mostly from graft donor cells, taken 180 days after TCRalphabeta/CD19-depleted stem cell transplant.

The CDR3 region reads CASHQGVEQYF. DNA sequence: TGCGCCAGTCACCAGGGGGTCGAGCAGTACTTC. The chain employs TRBV5-1 and TRBJ2-7, with TRBD1 matching 7 junction bases. Reading the germline V gene gives CDR1 SGHRS and CDR2 YFSETQ. The CDR3 starts with the cysteine, ends with the phenylalanine, and has 11 residues. The retained sequence is limited to the CDR3, 33 bases, with the frame set at the first base. Compared with germline, V lacks 8 bases and J lacks 6 bases; bases without a gene match: 5.